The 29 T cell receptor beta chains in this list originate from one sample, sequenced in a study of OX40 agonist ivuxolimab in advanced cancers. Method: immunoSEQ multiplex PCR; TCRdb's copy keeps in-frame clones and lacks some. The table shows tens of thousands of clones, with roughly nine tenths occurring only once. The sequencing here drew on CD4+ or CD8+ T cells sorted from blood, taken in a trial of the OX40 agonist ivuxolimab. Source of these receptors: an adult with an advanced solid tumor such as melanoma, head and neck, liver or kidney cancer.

CDR3 DNA sequence: TGTGCCAGCAGTTTCGCGTGGCCCTACGAGCAGTACTTC. Amino acid sequence: CASSFAWPYEQYF. The chain joins TRBV27 to TRBJ2-7; no clear D. V lost 3 bases to trimming and J lost 2 bases, with 8 bases between them. Germline values: CDR1 MNHEY, CDR2 SMNVEV (reference sequence). This CDR3 is built from 13 residues.

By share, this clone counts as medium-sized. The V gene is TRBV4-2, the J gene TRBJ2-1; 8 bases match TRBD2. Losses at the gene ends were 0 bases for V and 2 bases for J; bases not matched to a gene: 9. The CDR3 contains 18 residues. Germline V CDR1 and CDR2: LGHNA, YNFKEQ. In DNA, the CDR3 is TGTGCCAGCAGCCAAGATCTCTCACTAGCGGATACCTACAATGAGCAGTTCTTC. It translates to CASSQDLSLADTYNEQFF.

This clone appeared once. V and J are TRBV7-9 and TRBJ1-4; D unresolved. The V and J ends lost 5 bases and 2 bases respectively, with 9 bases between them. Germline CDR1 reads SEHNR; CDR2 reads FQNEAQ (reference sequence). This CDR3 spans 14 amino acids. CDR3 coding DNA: TGTGCCAGCAGCCTAGGGATCACTAATGAAAAACTGTTTTTT. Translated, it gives CASSLGITNEKLFF.

In DNA form, the CDR3 reads TGCGCCAGCAGTGAGTCTTATCGGGAGCTCACCGGGGAGCTGTTTTTT. This sequence encodes CASSESYRELTGELFF. J is TRBJ2-2 and V is TRBV10-2, with D maybe TRBD2 (6 bases). Trimming pared 0 bases from V and 4 bases from J, leaving 12 bases between. Germline CDR1 and CDR2: WSHSY and SAAADI. This CDR3 has 16 amino acids.

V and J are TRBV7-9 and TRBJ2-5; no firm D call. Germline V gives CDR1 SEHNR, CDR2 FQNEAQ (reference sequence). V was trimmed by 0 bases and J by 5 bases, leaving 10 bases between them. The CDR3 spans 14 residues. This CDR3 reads CASSLAPLSETQYF. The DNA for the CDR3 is TGTGCCAGCAGCTTAGCCCCCCTCTCGGAGACCCAGTACTTC.

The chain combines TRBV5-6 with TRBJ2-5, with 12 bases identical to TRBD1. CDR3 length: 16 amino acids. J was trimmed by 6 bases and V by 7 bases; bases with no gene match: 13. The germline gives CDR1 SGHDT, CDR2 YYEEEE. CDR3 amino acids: CASGTRDRGLWQTQYF. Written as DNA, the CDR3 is TGTGCCAGCGGTACAAGGGACAGGGGGCTTTGGCAGACCCAGTACTTC.

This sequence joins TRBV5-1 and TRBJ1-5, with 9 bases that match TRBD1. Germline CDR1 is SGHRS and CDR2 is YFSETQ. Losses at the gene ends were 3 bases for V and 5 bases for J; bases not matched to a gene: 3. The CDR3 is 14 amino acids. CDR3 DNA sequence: TGCGCCAGCAGCTGGACAGGGGAGGATCAGCCCCAGCATTTT. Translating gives CASSWTGEDQPQHF.

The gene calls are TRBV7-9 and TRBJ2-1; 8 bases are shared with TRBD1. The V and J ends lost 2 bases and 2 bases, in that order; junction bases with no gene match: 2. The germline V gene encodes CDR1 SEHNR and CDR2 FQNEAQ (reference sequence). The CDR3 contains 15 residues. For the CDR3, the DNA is TGTGCCAGCAGCTTATTACAGGGGGCCTACAATGAGCAGTTCTTC. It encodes CASSLLQGAYNEQFF.

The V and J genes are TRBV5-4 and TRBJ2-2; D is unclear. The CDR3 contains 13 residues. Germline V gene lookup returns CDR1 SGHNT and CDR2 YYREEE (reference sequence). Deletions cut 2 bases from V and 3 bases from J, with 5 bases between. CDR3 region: CASSFTDTGELFF. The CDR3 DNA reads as TGTGCCAGCAGCTTCACGGACACCGGGGAGCTGTTTTTT.

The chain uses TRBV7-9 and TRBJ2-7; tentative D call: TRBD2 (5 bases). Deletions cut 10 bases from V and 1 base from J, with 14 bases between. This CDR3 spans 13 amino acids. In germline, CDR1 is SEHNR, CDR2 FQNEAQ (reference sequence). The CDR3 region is CAIQAVASYEQYF. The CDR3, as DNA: TGTGCCATCCAAGCGGTCGCGTCCTACGAGCAGTACTTC.

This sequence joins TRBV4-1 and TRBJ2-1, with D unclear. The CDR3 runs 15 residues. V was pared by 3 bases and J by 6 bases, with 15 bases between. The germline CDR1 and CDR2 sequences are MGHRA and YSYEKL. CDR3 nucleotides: TGCGCCAGCAGCCACACGCAGTATCCCGGCAATGAGCAGTTCTTC. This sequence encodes CASSHTQYPGNEQFF.

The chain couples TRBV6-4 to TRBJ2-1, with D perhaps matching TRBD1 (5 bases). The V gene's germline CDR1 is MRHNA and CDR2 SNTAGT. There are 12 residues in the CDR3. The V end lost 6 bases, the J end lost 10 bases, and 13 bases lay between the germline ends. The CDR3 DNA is TGTGCCAGCAGCCACTCTGGACACGAGCAGTTCTTC. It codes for CASSHSGHEQFF.

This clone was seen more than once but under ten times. The CDR3 coding sequence is TGTGCCAGCAGTTTAGCGGGGGGAGGCAACTATGGCTACACCTTC. Its translation: CASSLAGGGNYGYTF. The gene calls are TRBV27 and TRBJ1-2; possible D gene TRBD1, 5 bases. This CDR3 contains 15 residues. Germline V gene lookup returns CDR1 MNHEY and CDR2 SMNVEV (reference sequence). The V and J ends lost 2 bases and 2 bases respectively, with 12 bases between them.

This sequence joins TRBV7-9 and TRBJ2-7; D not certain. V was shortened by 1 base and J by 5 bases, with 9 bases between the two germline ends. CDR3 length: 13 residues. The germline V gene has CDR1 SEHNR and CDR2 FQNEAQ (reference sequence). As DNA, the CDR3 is TGTGCCAGCAGCTTAGTGGCTACTGACGAGCAGTACTTC. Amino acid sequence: CASSLVATDEQYF.

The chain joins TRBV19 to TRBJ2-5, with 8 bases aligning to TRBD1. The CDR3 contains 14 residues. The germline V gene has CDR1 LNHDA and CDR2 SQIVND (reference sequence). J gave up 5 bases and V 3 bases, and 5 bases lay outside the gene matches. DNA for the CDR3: TGTGCCAGTAGTATCACAGGGGGTGAGGAGACCCAGTACTTC. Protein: CASSITGGEETQYF. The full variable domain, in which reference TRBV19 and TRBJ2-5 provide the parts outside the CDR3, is DGGITQSPKYLFRKEGQNVTLSCEQNLNHDAMYWYRQDPGQGLRLIYYSQIVNDFQKGDIAEGYSVSREKKESFPLTVTSAQKNPTAFYLCASSITGGEETQYFGPGTRLLVL.

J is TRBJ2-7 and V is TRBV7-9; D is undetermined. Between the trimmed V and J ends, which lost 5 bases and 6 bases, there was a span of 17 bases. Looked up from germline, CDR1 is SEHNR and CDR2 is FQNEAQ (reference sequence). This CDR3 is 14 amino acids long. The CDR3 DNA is TGTGCCAGCAGCCCGCTTTCCGGGCTTCCCGAGCAGTACTTC. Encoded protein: CASSPLSGLPEQYF. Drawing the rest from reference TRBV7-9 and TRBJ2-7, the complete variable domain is DTGVSQNPRHKITKRGQNVTFRCDPISEHNRLYWYRQTLGQGPEFLTYFQNEAQLEKSRLLSDRFSAERPKGSFSTLEIQRTEQGDSAMYLCASSPLSGLPEQYFGPGTRLTVT.

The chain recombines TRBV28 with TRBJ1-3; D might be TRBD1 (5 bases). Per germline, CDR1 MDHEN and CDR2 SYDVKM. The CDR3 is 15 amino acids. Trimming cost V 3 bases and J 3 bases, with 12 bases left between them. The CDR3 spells CASSFIQAIGNTIYF. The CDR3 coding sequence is TGTGCCAGCAGTTTTATACAGGCTATTGGAAACACCATATATTTT.

CDR3 nucleotide sequence: TGTGCCAGCAGCCCCAGCGGAGGCGGCACAGATACGCAGTATTTT. It is translated as CASSPSGGGTDTQYF. The rearrangement uses TRBV4-2 and TRBJ2-3; TRBD2 is a possible D gene (5 bases). Germline-derived CDR1 and CDR2 are LGHNA and YNFKEQ. V lost 4 bases and J lost 1, with 12 bases in between. The CDR3 length is 15 residues.

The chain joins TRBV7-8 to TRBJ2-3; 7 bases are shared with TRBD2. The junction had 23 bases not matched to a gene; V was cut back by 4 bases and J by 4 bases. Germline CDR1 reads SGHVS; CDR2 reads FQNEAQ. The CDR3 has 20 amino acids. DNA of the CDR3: TGTGCCAGCAGCTATTTCGGAGTGGCGGGAGTCCCTGAGAGCGCAGATACGCAGTATTTT. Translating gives CASSYFGVAGVPESADTQYF.

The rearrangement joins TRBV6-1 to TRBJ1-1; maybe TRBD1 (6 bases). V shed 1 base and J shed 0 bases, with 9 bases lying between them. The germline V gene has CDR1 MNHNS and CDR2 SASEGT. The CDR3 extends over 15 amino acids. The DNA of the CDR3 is TGTGCCAGCAGTGAAGGGCAGGGGCTGAACACTGAAGCTTTCTTT. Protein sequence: CASSEGQGLNTEAFF.

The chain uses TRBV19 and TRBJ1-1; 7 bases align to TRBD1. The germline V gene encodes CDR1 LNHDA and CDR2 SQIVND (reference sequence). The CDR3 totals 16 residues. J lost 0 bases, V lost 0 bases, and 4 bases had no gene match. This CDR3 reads CASSIDPDRVNTEAFF. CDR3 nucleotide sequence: TGTGCCAGTAGTATAGATCCCGACAGGGTGAACACTGAAGCTTTCTTT.

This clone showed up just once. The CDR3 protein is CASSWRLQSSYNEQFF. As DNA, the CDR3 is TGCGCCAGCAGCTGGCGACTTCAATCCTCCTACAATGAGCAGTTCTTC. This rearrangement joins TRBV4-1 to TRBJ2-1; D gene unclear. Germline CDR1 is MGHRA and CDR2 is YSYEKL. Trimming shortened V by 5 bases and J by 0 bases, and 14 bases separated the two germline ends. The CDR3 is made up of 16 amino acids.

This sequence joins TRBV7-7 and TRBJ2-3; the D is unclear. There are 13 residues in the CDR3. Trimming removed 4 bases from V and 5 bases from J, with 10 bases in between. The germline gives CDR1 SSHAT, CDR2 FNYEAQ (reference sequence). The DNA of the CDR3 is TGTGCCAGCAGCTCTTGGACGGGAGATACGCAGTATTTT. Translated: CASSSWTGDTQYF.

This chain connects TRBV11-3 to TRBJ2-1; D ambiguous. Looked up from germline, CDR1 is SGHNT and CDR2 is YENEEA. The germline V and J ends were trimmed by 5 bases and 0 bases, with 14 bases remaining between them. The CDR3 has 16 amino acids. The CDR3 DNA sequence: TGTGCCAGCAGCGCCTTCCGGAGCGACTCCTACAATGAGCAGTTCTTC. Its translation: CASSAFRSDSYNEQFF.

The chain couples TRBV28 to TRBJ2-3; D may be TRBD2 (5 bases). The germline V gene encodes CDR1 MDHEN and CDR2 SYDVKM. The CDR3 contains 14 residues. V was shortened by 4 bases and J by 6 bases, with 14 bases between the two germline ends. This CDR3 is CASSSPSNGDTQYF. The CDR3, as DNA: TGTGCCAGCAGTTCACCTAGCAACGGGGATACGCAGTATTTT. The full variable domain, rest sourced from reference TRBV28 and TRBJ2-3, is DVKVTQSSRYLVKRTGEKVFLECVQDMDHENMFWYRQDPGLGLRLIYFSYDVKMKEKGDIPEGYSVSREKKERFSLILESASTNQTSMYLCASSSPSNGDTQYFGPGTRLTVL.

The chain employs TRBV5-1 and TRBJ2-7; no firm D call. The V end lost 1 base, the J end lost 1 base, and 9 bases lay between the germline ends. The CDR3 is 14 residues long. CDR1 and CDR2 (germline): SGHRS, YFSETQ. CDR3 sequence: CASSLSGQSYEQYF. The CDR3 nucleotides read TGCGCCAGCAGCTTGTCAGGTCAGTCCTACGAGCAGTACTTC.

As DNA, the CDR3 is TGTGCCAGCACCCGAGCGGGAGGTGTCAACGAGCAGTACTTC. The encoded protein is CASTRAGGVNEQYF. The V and J genes are TRBV7-9 and TRBJ2-7, with TRBD2 matching over 9 bases. V shed 7 bases, J shed 5 bases, and the junction held 9 bases outside the gene matches. The germline CDR1 and CDR2 sequences are SEHNR and FQNEAQ (reference sequence). CDR3 length: 14 residues.

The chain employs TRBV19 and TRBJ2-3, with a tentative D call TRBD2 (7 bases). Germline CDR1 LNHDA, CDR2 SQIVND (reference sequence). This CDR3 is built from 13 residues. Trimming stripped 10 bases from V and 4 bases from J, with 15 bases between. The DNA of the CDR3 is TGTGCCACCGAGGGGGGGGCCGCAGATACGCAGTATTTT. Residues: CATEGGAADTQYF.

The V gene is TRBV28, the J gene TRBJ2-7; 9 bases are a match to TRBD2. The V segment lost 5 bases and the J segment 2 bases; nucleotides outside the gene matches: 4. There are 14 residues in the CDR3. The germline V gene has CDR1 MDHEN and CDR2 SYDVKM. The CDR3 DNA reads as TGTGCCAGCAGTCTGGTAGCGGGAGCCTACGAGCAGTACTTC. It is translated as CASSLVAGAYEQYF.